This T cell receptor beta chain was captured by sequencing in a study of T cell repertoires in cytomegalovirus infection. Background on the study: Used in the study were CMV epitopes, some recently identified and HLA-C-restricted, others well-studied and HLA-B-restricted. Carrying CMV and the relevant HLA type showed in public TCR beta signatures.

To note about this clonotype: The antigen remains undetermined. A much more abundant neighbour one base away suggests this may be a read error.

Whole-study findings and limits: HLA-C-restricted CMV-specific TCR beta clonotypes prevailed in the ex vivo response. Summed public TCR beta family frequency identified CMV carriers bearing the relevant HLA.

Trimming pared 1 base from V and 4 bases from J, leaving 7 bases between. The germline V gene encodes CDR1 SGHAT and CDR2 FQNNGV. This CDR3 is built from 13 residues. Via MiXCR, TCRdb re-called the reads, giving one row per CDR3 protein. The table includes around 310,000 distinct CDR3 sequences, around 29% detected once. This chain connects TRBV11-2 to TRBJ1-1; D gene ambiguous. The sequence came from a human donor in good health (CMV status not recorded). Some clones in this sample may be carry-over from other donors' samples. Sample: cultured PBMCs, taken from culture after CMV antigen stimulation. CDR3 in DNA: TGTGCCAGCAGCTTAGCGTGGGGCACTGAAGCTTTCTTT. As protein: CASSLAWGTEAFF. Drawing the rest from reference TRBV11-2 and TRBJ1-1, the complete variable domain is EAGVAQSPRYKIIEKRQSVAFWCNPISGHATLYWYQQILGQGPKLLIQFQNNGVVDDSQLPKDRFSAERLKGVDSTLKIQPAKLEDSAVYLCASSLAWGTEAFFGQGTRLTVV.